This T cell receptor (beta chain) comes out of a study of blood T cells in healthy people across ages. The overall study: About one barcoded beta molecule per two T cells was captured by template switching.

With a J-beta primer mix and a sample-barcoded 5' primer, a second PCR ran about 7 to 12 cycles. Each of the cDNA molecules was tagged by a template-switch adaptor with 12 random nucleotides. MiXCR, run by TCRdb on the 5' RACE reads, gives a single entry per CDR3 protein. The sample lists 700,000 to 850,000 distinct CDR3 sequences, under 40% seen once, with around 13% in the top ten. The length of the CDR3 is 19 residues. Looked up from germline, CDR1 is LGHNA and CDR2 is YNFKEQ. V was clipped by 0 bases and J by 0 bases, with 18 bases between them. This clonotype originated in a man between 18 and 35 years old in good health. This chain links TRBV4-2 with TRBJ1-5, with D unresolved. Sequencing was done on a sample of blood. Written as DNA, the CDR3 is TGTGCCAGCAGCCAAGAGCGCGACGCCATTCATGTTAGCAATCAGCCCCAGCATTTT. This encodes CASSQERDAIHVSNQPQHF.